This TCR beta chain was recorded in a study of blood T cell repertoires in COVID-19. As for the study in general: Acute-phase and convalescent COVID-19 samples originated in the United States, Italy and Spain.

The repertoire was sequenced with immunoSEQ multiplex PCR; TCRdb's copy has only in-frame clones and lacks some. The sample includes around 200,000 clones, 84% of them seen just once. The sample taken for sequencing was peripheral blood. The TCR originated in a young man with active or convalescent COVID-19.

In DNA, the CDR3 is TGTGCCAGCAGCTTGGTACTAGCGGGAGCGGCTGAGCAGTTCTTC. Protein: CASSLVLAGAAEQFF. This chain uses TRBV5-4 with TRBJ2-1; TRBD2 matches at 11 bases. CDR3 length equals 15 residues. J was trimmed by 9 bases and V by 0 bases; bases with no gene match: 5. Germline assignment: CDR1 SGHNT and CDR2 YYREEE (reference sequence). Based on the CDR3 plus reference TRBV5-4 and TRBJ2-1, the full variable domain is ETGVTQSPTHLIKTRGQQVTLRCSSQSGHNTVSWYQQALGQGPQFIFQYYREEENGRGNFPPRFSGLQFPNYSSELNVNALELDDSALYLCASSLVLAGAAEQFFGPGTRLTVL.